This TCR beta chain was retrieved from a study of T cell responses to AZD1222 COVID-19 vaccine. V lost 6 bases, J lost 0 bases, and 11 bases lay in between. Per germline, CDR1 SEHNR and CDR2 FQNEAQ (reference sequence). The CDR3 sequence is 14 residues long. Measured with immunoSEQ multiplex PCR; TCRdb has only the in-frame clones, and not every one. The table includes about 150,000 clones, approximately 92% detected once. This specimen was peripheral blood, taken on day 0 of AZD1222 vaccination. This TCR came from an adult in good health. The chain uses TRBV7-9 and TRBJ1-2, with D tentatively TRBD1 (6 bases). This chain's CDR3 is CASRNGQSNYGYTF. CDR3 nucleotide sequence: TGTGCCAGCAGAAACGGACAGTCTAACTATGGCTACACCTTC.